This is a list of T cell receptor beta chains from one sample in a study of blood T cell repertoires in COVID-19. Assay: immunoSEQ multiplex PCR; the TCRdb copy retains only in-frame clones and omits some. The sample lists tens of thousands of clones, around 90% occurring once. Sequenced material: peripheral blood. These receptors all stem from a man in his forties or fifties with active COVID-19. CDR3s include the opening cysteine and the closing phenylalanine or tryptophan. A D gene is named only where the DNA matches it firmly. Clone size is shown for a subset of rows, as once, few, many or a class of expanded clone.

D gene: TRBD1; J gene: TRBJ2-5; V gene: TRBV7-6; clone size: -; CDR3 DNA: TGTGCCAGCAGCTTAGAAGATAGCAGGGGGGAGACCCAGTACTTC; CDR3 protein: CASSLEDSRGETQYF
D gene: TRBD2; J gene: TRBJ2-3; V gene: TRBV27; clone size: -; CDR3 DNA: TGTGCCAGCAGTTCCTGGACTAGCCCCACTAGCACAGATACGCAGTATTTT; CDR3 protein: CASSSWTSPTSTDTQYF
D gene: -; J gene: TRBJ2-2; V gene: TRBV27; clone size: -; CDR3 DNA: TGTGCCAGCAGTTTACGGGTTGGAACCGGGGAGCTGTTTTTT; CDR3 protein: CASSLRVGTGELFF
D gene: -; J gene: TRBJ1-2; V gene: TRBV29-1; clone size: -; CDR3 DNA: TGCAGCGCCTCGGACAATAACTATGGCTACACCTTC; CDR3 protein: CSASDNNYGYTF
D gene: -; J gene: TRBJ1-3; V gene: TRBV6-4; clone size: -; CDR3 DNA: TGTGCCAGCAGTGACTCCTGCAGCGAAGCTGGAAACACCATATATTTT; CDR3 protein: CASSDSCSEAGNTIYF
D gene: TRBD1; J gene: TRBJ2-5; V gene: TRBV9; clone size: -; CDR3 DNA: TGTGCCAGCAGCGTCGGACAGGGAATGTGGGAGACCCAGTACTTC; CDR3 protein: CASSVGQGMWETQYF
D gene: -; J gene: TRBJ1-5; V gene: TRBV18; clone size: -; CDR3 DNA: TGTGCCAGCTCACCAGTATACACAGGAAATCAGCCCCAGCATTTT; CDR3 protein: CASSPVYTGNQPQHF
D gene: TRBD1; J gene: TRBJ1-5; V gene: TRBV19; clone size: few; CDR3 DNA: TGTGCCACCTTGGACAGGGGAGACGGCAATCAGCCCCAGCATTTT; CDR3 protein: CATLDRGDGNQPQHF
D gene: -; J gene: TRBJ1-5; V gene: TRBV28; clone size: -; CDR3 DNA: TGTGCCAGCAGTTTCTCCGGGGGGACCAATCAGCCCCAGCATTTT; CDR3 protein: CASSFSGGTNQPQHF
D gene: TRBD1; J gene: TRBJ2-2; V gene: TRBV24-1; clone size: -; CDR3 DNA: TGTGCCACTAGTGGACAGGTGAACACCGGGGAGCTGTTTTTT; CDR3 protein: CATSGQVNTGELFF